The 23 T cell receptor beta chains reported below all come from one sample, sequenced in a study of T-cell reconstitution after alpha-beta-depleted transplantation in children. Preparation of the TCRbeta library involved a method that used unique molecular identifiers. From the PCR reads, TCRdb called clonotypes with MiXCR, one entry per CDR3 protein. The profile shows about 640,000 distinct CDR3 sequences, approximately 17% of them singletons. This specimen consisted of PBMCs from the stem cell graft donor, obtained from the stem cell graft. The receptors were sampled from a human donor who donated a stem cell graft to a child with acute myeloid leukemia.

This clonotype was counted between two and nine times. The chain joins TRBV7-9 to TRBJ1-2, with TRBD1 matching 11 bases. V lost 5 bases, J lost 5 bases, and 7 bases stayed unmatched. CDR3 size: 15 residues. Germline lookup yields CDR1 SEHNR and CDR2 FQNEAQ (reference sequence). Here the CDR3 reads CASSPGQGARYGYTF. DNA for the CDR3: TGTGCCAGCAGCCCCGGACAGGGGGCTAGGTATGGCTACACCTTC.

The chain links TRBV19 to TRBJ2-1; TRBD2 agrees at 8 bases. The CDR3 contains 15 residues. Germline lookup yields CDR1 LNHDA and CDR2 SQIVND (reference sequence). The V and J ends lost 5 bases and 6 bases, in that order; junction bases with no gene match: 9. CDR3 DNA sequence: TGTGCCAGTAGTCCTCAGCGGGGGATCGGCAATGAGCAGTTCTTC. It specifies CASSPQRGIGNEQFF.

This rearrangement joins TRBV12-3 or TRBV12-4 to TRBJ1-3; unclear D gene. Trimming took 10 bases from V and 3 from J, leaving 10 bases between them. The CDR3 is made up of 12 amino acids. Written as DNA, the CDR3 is TGTGCCACCGGGGTTATTGGAAACACCATATATTTT. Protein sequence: CATGVIGNTIYF.

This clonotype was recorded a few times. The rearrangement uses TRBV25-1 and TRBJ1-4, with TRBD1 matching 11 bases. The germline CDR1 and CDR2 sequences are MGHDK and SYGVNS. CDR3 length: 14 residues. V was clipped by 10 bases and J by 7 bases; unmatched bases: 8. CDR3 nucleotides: TGTGCCACCGGACAGGGGGCGAGGGTTGAAAAACTGTTTTTT. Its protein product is CATGQGARVEKLFF.

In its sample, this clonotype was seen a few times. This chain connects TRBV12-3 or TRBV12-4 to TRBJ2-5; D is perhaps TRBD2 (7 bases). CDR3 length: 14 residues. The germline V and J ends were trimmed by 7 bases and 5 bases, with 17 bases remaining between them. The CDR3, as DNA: TGTGCCAGCATCCCTTGGGGGGGGCGGGAGACCCAGTACTTC. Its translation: CASIPWGGRETQYF.

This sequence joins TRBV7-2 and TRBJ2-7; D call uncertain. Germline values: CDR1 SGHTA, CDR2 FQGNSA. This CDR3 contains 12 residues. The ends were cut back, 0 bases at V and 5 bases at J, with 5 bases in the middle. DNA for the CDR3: TGTGCCAGCAGCTTAGCGACGGACGAGCAGTACGTC. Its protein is CASSLATDEQYV.

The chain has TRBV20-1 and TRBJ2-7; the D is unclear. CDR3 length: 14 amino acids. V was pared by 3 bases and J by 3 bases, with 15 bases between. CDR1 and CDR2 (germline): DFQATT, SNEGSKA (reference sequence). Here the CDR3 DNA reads TGCAGTGCTAGCGACTTAAGGGCCAGCTACGAGCAGTACGTC. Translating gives CSASDLRASYEQYV.

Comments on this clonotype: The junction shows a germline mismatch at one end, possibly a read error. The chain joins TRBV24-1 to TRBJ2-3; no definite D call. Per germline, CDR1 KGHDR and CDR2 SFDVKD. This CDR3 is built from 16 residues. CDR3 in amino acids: CAASYVNIPSTDTQYF. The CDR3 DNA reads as TGTGCCGCCAGTTATGTAAACATACCTAGCACAGATACGCAGTATTTT.

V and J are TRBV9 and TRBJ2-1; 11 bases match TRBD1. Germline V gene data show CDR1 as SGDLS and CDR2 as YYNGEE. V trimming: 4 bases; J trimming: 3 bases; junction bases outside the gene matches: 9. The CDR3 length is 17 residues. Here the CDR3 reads CASSSGTGGLSYNEQFF. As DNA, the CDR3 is TGTGCCAGCAGCAGCGGGACAGGGGGTCTCAGCTACAATGAGCAGTTCTTC.

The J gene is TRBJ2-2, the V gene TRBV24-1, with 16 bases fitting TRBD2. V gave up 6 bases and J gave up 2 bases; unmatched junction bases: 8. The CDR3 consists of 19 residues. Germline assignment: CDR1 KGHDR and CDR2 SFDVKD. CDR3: CATSTGTSGGEVNTGELFF. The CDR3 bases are TGTGCCACCAGTACCGGGACTAGCGGGGGGGAGGTTAACACCGGGGAGCTGTTTTTT.

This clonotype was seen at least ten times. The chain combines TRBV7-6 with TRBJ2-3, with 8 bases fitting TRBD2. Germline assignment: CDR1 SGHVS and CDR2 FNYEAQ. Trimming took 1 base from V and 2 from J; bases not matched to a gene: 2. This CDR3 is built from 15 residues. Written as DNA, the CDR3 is TGTGCCAGCAGCTTAGAAGCGGGGGCCACAGATACGCAGTATTTT. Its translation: CASSLEAGATDTQYF.

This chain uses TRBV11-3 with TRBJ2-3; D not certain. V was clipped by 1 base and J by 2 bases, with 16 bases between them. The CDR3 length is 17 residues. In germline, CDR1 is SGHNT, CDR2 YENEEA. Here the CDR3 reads CASSLGLGYEDTDTQYF. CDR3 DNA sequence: TGTGCCAGCAGCTTAGGTTTGGGTTATGAAGACACAGATACGCAGTATTTT.

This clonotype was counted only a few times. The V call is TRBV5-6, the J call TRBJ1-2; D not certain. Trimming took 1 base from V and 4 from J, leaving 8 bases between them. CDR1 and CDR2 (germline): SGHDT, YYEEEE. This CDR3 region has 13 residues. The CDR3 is CASSLRRTYGYTF. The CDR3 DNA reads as TGTGCCAGCAGCTTGAGGAGGACCTATGGCTACACCTTC.

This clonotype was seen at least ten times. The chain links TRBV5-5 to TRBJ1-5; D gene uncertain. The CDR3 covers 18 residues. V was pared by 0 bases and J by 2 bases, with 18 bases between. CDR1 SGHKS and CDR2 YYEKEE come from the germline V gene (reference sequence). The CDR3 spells CASSLVYQTGAGNQPQHF. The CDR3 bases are TGTGCCAGCAGCTTGGTCTACCAGACGGGTGCGGGCAATCAGCCCCAGCATTTT.

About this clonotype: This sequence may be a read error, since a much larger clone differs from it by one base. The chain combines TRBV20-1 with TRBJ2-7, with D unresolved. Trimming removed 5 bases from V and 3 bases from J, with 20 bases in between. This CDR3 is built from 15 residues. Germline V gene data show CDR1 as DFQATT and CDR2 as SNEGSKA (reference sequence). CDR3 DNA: TGCAGTGCTCTACTCTCTCAGAGTAGTCTCTACGAGCAGTACTTC. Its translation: CSALLSQSSLYEQYF.

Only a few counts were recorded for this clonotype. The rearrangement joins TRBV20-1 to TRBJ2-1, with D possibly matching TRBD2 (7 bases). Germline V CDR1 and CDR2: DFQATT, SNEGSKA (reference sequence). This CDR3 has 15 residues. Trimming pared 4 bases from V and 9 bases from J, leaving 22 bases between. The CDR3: CSAIIARGGTVEQFF. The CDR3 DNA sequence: TGCAGTGCTATAATAGCGAGGGGGGGCACCGTTGAGCAGTTCTTC.

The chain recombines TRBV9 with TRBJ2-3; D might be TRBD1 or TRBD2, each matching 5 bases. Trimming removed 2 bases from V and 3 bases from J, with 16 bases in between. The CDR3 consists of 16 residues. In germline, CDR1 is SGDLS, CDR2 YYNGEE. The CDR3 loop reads CASSVPSPRETDTQYF. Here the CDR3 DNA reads TGTGCCAGCAGCGTCCCTAGCCCCAGGGAGACAGATACGCAGTATTTT.

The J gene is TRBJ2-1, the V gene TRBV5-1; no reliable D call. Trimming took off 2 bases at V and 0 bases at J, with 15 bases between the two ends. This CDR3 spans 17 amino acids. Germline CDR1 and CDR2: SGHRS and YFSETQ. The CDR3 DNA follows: TGCGCCAGCAGCTTACGGATTCGGAGCAGCTCCTACAATGAGCAGTTCTTC. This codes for CASSLRIRSSSYNEQFF.

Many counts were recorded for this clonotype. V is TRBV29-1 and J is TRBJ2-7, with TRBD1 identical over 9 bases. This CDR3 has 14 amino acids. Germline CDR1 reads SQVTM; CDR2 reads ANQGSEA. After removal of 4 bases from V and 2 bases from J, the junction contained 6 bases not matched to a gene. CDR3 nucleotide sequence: TGCAGCGTTGGACAGGGGGTAACAACCTACGAGCAGTACTTC. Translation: CSVGQGVTTYEQYF.

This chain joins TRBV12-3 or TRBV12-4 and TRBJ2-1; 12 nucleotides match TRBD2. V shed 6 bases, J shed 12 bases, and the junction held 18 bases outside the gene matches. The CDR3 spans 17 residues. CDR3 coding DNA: TGTGCCAGCAGACAGACTAGCGGGGGAGGAACTACAATGAGGCAGTTCTTC. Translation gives CASRQTSGGGTTMRQFF.

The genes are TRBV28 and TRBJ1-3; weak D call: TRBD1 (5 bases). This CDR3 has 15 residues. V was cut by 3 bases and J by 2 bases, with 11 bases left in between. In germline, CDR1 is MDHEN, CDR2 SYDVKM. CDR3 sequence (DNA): TGTGCCAGCAGTTTCCAGGGAATAGCTGGAAACACCATATATTTT. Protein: CASSFQGIAGNTIYF.

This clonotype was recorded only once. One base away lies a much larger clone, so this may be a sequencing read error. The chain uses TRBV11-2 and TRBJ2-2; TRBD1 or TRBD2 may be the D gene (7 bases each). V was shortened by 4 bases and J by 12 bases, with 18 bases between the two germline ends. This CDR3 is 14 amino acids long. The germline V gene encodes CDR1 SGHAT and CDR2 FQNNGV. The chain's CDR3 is CASSSTGRAGQLFF. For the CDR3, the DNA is TGTGCCAGCAGCTCGACAGGGAGGGCGGGGCAGCTGTTTTTT.

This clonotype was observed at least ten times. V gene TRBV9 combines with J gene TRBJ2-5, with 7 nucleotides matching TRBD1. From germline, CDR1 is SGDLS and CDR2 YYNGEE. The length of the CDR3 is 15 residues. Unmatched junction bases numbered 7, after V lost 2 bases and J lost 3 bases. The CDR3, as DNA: TGTGCCAGCAGCGTTTCCGGGACAGCAAAAGAGACCCAGTACTTC. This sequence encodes CASSVSGTAKETQYF.